Below are 2 T cell receptor beta chains sequenced from a single sample in a study of blood T cell repertoires in COVID-19. Assay: immunoSEQ multiplex PCR; the TCRdb copy retains only in-frame clones and omits some. The profile shows approximately 88,000 clones, roughly 74% of them singletons. The sample taken for sequencing was peripheral blood. Receptor source: a man in his 70s with COVID-19, enrolled during active disease.

The chain employs TRBV19 and TRBJ1-5, with 8 bases lining up with TRBD1. The CDR3 has 15 residues. CDR1 LNHDA and CDR2 SQIVND come from the germline V gene (reference sequence). J gave up 6 bases and V 1 base, and 5 bases lay outside the gene matches. This chain's CDR3 is CASSIVAGGGQPQHF. DNA for the CDR3: TGTGCCAGTAGTATAGTAGCAGGGGGCGGTCAGCCCCAGCATTTT.

The J gene is TRBJ1-2, the V gene TRBV6-2 or TRBV6-3, with 11 bases lining up with TRBD1. J was trimmed by 5 bases and V by 5 bases; bases with no gene match: 7. Germline V gives CDR1 MNHEY, CDR2 SVGEGT. CDR3 size: 15 residues. Written as DNA, the CDR3 is TGTGCCAGCAGTAGCCCGGGACAGGGGGGTTATGGCTACACCTTC. It is translated as CASSSPGQGGYGYTF.